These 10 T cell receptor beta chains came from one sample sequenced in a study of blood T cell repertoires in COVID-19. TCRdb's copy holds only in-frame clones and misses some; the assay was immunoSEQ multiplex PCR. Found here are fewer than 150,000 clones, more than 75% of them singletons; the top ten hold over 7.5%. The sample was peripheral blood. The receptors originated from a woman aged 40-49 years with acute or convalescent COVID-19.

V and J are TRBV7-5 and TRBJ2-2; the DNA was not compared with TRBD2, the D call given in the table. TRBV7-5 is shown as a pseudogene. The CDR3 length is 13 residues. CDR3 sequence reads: CARSPGGTGELFF. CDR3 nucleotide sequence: TGTGCCAGAAGCCCGGGAGGCACCGGGGAGCTGTTTTTT.

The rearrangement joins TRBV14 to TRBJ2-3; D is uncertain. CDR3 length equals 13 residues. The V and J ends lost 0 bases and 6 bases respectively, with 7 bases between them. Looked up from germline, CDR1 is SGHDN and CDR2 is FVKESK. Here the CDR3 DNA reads TGTGCCAGCAGCCAAGATATCCGGGATACGCAGTATTTT. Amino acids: CASSQDIRDTQYF. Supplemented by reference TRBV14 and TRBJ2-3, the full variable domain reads EAGVTQFPSHSVIEKGQTVTLRCDPISGHDNLYWYRRVMGKEIKFLLHFVKESKQDESGMPNNRFLAERTGGTYSTLKVQPAELEDSGVYFCASSQDIRDTQYFGPGTRLTVL.

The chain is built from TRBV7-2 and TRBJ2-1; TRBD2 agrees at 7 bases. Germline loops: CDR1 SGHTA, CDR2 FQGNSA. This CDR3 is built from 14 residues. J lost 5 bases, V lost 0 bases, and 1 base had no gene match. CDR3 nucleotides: TGTGCCAGCAGCTTAGCGGGGGGGGACAATGAGCAGTTCTTC. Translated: CASSLAGGDNEQFF.

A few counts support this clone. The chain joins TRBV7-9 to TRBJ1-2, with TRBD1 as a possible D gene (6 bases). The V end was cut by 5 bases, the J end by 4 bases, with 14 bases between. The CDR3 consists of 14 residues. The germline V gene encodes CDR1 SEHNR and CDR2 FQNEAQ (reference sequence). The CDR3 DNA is TGTGCCAGCAGCCGAGCCCAGGGGTCCTATGGCTACACCTTC. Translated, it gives CASSRAQGSYGYTF.

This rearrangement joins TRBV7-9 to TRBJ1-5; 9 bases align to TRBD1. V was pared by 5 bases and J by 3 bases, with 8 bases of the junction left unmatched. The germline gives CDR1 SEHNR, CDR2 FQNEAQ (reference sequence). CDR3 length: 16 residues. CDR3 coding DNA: TGTGCCAGCAGCCTTCGACGACAGGGGGTCAATCAGCCCCAGCATTTT. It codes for CASSLRRQGVNQPQHF. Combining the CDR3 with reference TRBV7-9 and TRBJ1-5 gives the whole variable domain DTGVSQNPRHKITKRGQNVTFRCDPISEHNRLYWYRQTLGQGPEFLTYFQNEAQLEKSRLLSDRFSAERPKGSFSTLEIQRTEQGDSAMYLCASSLRRQGVNQPQHFGDGTRLSIL.

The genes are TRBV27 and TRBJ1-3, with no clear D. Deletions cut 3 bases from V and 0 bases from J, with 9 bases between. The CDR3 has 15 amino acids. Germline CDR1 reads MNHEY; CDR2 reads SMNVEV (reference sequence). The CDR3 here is CASSLRWPSGNTIYF. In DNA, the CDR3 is TGTGCCAGCAGTTTGCGGTGGCCCTCTGGAAACACCATATATTTT.

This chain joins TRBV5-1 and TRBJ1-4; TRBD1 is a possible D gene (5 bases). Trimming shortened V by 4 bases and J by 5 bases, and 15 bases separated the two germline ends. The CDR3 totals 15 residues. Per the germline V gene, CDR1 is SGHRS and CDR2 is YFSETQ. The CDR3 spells CASSRGREQNEKLFF. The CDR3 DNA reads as TGCGCCAGCAGCAGGGGAAGGGAACAGAATGAAAAACTGTTTTTT.

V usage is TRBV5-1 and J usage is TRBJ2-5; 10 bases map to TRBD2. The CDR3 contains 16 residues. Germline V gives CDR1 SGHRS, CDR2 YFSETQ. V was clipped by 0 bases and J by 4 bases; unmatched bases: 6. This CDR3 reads CASSLGASGGPETQYF. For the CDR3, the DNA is TGCGCCAGCAGCTTGGGTGCTAGCGGGGGCCCAGAGACCCAGTACTTC.

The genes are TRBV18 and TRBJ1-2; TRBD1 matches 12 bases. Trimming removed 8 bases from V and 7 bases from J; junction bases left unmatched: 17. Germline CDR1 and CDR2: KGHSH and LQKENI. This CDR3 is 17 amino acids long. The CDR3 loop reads CASARGTGGRMTSGYTF. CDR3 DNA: TGTGCCAGCGCCCGGGGGACAGGGGGCAGAATGACGAGTGGCTACACCTTC.

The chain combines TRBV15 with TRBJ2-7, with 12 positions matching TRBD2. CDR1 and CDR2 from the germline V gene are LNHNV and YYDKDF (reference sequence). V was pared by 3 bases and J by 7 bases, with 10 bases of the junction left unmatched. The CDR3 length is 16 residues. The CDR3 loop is CATSRGTSGGSGEQYF. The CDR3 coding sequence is TGTGCCACCAGCAGGGGTACTAGCGGGGGGTCGGGGGAGCAGTACTTC.